This T cell receptor beta chain is from a study of blood T cell repertoires in COVID-19. Here immunoSEQ multiplex PCR was the method, and the copy in TCRdb shows in-frame clones only, minus some. The profile covers some 300,000 clones, with 90% appearing a single time and under 1.1% taken by the ten largest. Germline-derived CDR1 and CDR2 are MNHEY and SVGEGT. This CDR3 spans 17 amino acids. V lost 0 bases to trimming and J lost 5 bases, with 19 bases between them. The clonotype was recovered from a woman aged 40-49 years with COVID-19, enrolled during active disease. V gene TRBV6-2 or TRBV6-3 combines with J gene TRBJ1-1; D is possibly TRBD1 (5 bases). Sequenced sample: peripheral blood. The DNA of the CDR3 is TGTGCCAGCAGTTACTCGACTAGCAGGGCTGAGTTTACTGAAGCTTTCTTT. It yields the protein CASSYSTSRAEFTEAFF.